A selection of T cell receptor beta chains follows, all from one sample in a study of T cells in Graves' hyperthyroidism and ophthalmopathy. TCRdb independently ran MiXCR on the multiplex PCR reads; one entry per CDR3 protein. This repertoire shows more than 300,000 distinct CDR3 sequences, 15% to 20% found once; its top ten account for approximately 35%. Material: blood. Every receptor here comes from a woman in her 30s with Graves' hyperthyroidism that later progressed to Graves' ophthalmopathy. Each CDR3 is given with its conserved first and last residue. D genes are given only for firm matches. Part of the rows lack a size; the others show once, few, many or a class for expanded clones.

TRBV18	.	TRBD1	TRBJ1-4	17	CASSPNQQGAQGEKLFF	TGTGCCAGCTCACCGAACCAACAGGGGGCGCAGGGTGAAAAACTGTTTTTT
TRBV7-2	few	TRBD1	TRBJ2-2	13	CASRGTGAGELFF	TGTGCCAGCAGGGGGACAGGGGCCGGGGAGCTGTTTTTT
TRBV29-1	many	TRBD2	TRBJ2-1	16	CSVRVIGTSSLNEQFF	TGCAGCGTTAGGGTTATCGGGACTAGCTCATTGAATGAGCAGTTCTTC
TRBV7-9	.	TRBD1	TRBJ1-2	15	CASSLGTGGGYGYTF	TGTGCCAGCAGCTTAGGGACAGGGGGCGGATATGGCTACACCTTC
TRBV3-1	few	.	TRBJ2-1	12	CASGTSIDGQFF	TGTGCCAGCGGCACGTCCATCGATGGGCAGTTCTTC
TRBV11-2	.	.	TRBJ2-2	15	CASTTGQGWTGELFF	TGTGCCAGCACCACAGGTCAGGGATGGACCGGGGAGCTGTTTTTT
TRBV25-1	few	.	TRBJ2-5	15	CASSEGDTSQETQYF	TGTGCCAGCAGTGAGGGAGACACTTCACAAGAGACCCAGTACTTC
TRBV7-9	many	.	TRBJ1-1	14	CASSLGMVGTEAFF	TGTGCCAGCAGCTTAGGAATGGTGGGCACTGAAGCTTTCTTT
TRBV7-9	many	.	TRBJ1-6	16	CASSFPGAPFNSPLHF	TGTGCCAGCAGCTTTCCGGGGGCCCCGTTTAATTCACCCCTCCACTTT
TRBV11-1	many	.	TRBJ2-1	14	CASSLETAYNEQFF	TGTGCCAGCAGCTTAGAGACAGCCTACAATGAGCAGTTCTTC
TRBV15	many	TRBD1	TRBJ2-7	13	CATSRGQGDEQYF	TGTGCCACCAGCAGGGGACAGGGAGACGAGCAGTACTTC
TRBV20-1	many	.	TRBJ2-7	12	CSAAESSYEQYF	TGCAGTGCTGCCGAAAGCTCCTACGAGCAGTACTTC
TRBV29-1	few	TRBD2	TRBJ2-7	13	CSAIAGVSYEQYF	TGCAGCGCAATAGCGGGGGTGTCCTACGAGCAGTACTTC
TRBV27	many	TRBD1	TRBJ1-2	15	CASRSWEQGAPGYTF	TGTGCCAGCAGATCCTGGGAACAGGGGGCGCCTGGCTACACCTTC
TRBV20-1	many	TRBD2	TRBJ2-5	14	CSGSGLARQETQYF	TGCAGTGGGTCGGGACTAGCGAGGCAAGAGACCCAGTACTTC
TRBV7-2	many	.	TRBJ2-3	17	CASSLMIRQDTTDTQYF	TGTGCCAGCAGCTTAATGATCCGACAGGACACGACAGATACGCAGTATTTT
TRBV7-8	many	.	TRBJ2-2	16	CASSLKTVMNTGELFF	TGTGCCAGCAGCCTAAAGACAGTGATGAACACCGGGGAGCTGTTTTTT
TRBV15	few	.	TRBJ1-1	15	CATSRGGHLNTEAFF	TGTGCCACCAGCAGAGGGGGACACCTGAACACTGAAGCTTTCTTT
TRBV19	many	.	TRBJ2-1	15	CASSNATEFYNEQFF	TGTGCCAGTAGTAACGCGACAGAATTTTACAATGAGCAGTTCTTC
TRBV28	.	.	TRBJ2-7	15	CASSFGRASSYEQYF	TGTGCCAGCAGTTTTGGCAGGGCGAGCTCCTACGAGCAGTACTTC
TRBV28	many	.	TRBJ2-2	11	CASSVTGELFF	TGTGCCAGCAGCGTAACCGGGGAGCTGTTTTTT
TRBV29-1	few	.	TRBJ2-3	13	CSIPPGGTDTQYF	TGCAGCATCCCCCCGGGTGGCACAGATACGCAGTATTTT
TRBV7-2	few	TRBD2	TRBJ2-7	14	CASSRTSPFDEQYF	TGTGCCAGCAGCCGGACTAGCCCCTTCGACGAGCAGTACTTC
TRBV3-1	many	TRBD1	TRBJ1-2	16	CASSHRGGAGNYGYTF	TGTGCCAGCAGCCATCGAGGGGGCGCAGGTAACTATGGCTACACCTTC
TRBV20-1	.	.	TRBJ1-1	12	CSASSPVTEAFF	TGCAGTGCTAGTTCGCCGGTCACTGAAGCTTTCTTT
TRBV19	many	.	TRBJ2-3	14	CASTLGGSTDTQYF	TGTGCCAGTACTCTCGGCGGAAGCACAGATACGCAGTATTTT